Sequencing of this T cell receptor (beta chain) was carried out in a study of PD-1 blockade in classical Hodgkin lymphoma (dated by TCRdb to about 2020). With regard to the full study: Nivolumab dosing was 3 mg/kg intravenously every 2 weeks, continuing until either disease progression or unacceptable toxicity. To define a peripheral blood immune signature of response to PD-1 blockade in classical Hodgkin lymphoma, the study combined TCR beta sequencing with CyTOF. The full study reports these points: Lower diversity was seen in patients whose nivolumab began less than 1 year after ASCT, and these patients were left out of later analyses so that immune reconstitution would not confound the results. The study was restricted to a single clinical trial cohort, and the causes of repertoire differences, possibly disease activity or prior therapy, were left undefined. CD4+ but not CD8+ TCR diversity rose significantly by C4D1 (p=0.0027 vs p=0.16), most apparent in complete responders (p=0.02). Trial patients with a complete response had baseline diversity similar to that of newly diagnosed patients, while partial responders and progressors had significantly lower diversity. Newly diagnosed patients were reported to have lower baseline TCR diversity than healthy donors, and relapsed/refractory patients were reported to have lower baseline TCR diversity still.

Taken from cysteine to phenylalanine, the CDR3 has 16 residues. The read is trimmed to its CDR3 DNA, 48 bases read in frame from base 1. Taken from the germline V gene, the CDR1 and CDR2 loops are SGHRS and YFSETQ. V is pared back by 4 bases and J by 7 bases, with 20 bases lying between the germline termini. This clone showed up just once. This clone's antigen is unknown. The sample holds no much larger clone one base away, and base qualities are not on file. Genomic DNA was isolated using the Qiagen DNeasy kit from unsorted PBMCs as well as from negatively selected CD4+ and CD8+ fractions. TCR beta CDR3 regions were amplified by immunoSEQ multiplex PCR using primers annealing to V and J segments. A synthetic immune receptor repertoire was used to minimize amplification bias, and remaining bias was computationally removed after sequencing. From the authors' description of their analysis: Custom Python scripts were used to quantify repertoire diversity as the Shannon entropy index. Unsorted, CD4+ and CD8+ repertoires were examined separately, except in combined analyses, for which CD4+ and CD8+ sequences were merged in silico. A clone was considered expanded if an increase in frequency of at least 2-fold after treatment relative to C1D1 was found, and a pseudocount of 0.5 was applied to clones undetected at baseline. Singleton clones were defined as clones with 0 or 1 copy at C1D1, and non-singleton clones were defined as clones with 2 or more copies. Clones expanded in unsorted samples were assigned a CD4+, CD8+ or unknown annotation through matching of protein sequences in sorted samples from the same patient. Diversity changes from C1D1 to C4D1 were tested in paired samples using Wilcoxon tests. In TCRdb, the immuneACCESS table is reduced to in-frame sequences with V and J assigned. These tables do not hold every clone; where another copy was compared, an unresolved V gene accounts for under half, and the others remain unexplained. That table gives V, J and clone size, and the DNA gave D and trimming. This sample holds about 60,000 clones; more than 75% were observed only once. The leading ten clones occupy more than 7.5% of the sample.

What this sample's time point label stands for: cycle 1 day 1 (C1D1), immediately before nivolumab initiation. Every trial patient had relapsed following autologous stem cell transplantation, and prior brentuximab vedotin exposure was what differed among cohorts A, B and C. The trial cohort was composed of approximately 60 patients with relapsed/refractory classical Hodgkin lymphoma, for whom complete response, partial response or progressive disease was recorded as best overall response. Single-agent nivolumab was administered to trial patients in the multi-cohort phase II CheckMate 205 trial. An independent review committee assessed best overall response by applying the 2007 International Working Group response criteria. PBMCs from the trial were collected at three points: immediately before nivolumab initiation (C1D1), and during therapy at cycle 2 day 1 and cycle 4 day 1. Peripheral blood was collected in 8 mL Vacutainer Cell Preparation Tubes, from which PBMCs were isolated by centrifugation and then cryopreserved.

The sequencing here drew on peripheral blood mononuclear cells (PBMCs), taken at baseline. The receptor's source is a human donor with classical Hodgkin lymphoma. The rearrangement joined TRBV5-1 to TRBJ1-4; there is no confident call for the D gene. The sequenced DNA is TGCGCCAGCAGCCCGACATTTGGAGGGTTCGGTGAAAAACTGTTTTTT. The translation is CASSPTFGGFGEKLFF. This CDR3, with the reference TRBV5-1 and TRBJ1-4 proteins standing in past its ends, gives the full variable domain KAGVTQTPRYLIKTRGQQVTLSCSPISGHRSVSWYQQTPGQGLQFLFEYFSETQRNKGNFPGRFSGRQFSNSRSEMNVSTLELGDSALYLCASSPTFGGFGEKLFFGSGTQLSVL.